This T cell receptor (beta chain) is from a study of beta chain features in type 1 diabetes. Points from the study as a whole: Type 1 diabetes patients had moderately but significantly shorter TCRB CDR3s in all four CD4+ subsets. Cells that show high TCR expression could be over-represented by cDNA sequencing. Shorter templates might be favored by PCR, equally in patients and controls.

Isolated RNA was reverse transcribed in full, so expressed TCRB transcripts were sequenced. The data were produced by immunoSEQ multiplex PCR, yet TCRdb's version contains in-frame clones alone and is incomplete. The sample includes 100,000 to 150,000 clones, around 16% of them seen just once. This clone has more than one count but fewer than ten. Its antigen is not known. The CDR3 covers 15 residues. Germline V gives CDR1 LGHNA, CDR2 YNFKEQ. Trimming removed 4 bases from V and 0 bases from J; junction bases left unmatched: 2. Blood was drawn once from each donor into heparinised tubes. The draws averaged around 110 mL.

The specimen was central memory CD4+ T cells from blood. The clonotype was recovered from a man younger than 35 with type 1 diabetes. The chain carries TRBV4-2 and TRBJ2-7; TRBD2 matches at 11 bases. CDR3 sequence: CASSPGLAGSYEQYF. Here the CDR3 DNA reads TGTGCCAGCAGCCCCGGACTAGCGGGCTCCTACGAGCAGTACTTC.